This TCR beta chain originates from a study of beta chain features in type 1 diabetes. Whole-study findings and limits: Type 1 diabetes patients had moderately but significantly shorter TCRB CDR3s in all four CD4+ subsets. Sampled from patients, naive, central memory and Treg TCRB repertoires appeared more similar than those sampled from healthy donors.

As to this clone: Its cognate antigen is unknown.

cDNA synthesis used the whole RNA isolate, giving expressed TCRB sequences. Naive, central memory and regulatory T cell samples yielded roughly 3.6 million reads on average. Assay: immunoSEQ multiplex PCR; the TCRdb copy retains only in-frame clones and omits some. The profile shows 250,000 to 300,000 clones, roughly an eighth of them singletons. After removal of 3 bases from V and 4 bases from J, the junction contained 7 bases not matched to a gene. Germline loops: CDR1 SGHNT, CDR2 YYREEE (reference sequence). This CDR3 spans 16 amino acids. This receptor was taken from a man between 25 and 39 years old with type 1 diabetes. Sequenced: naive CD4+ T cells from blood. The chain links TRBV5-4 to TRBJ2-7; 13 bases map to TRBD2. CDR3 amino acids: CASSWTSGRRGYEQYF. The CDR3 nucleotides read TGTGCCAGCAGCTGGACTAGCGGGAGAAGGGGATACGAGCAGTACTTC.